This is a list of T cell receptor beta chains from one sample in a study of T cells in localized non-small cell lung cancer. The table came from immunoSEQ multiplex PCR; TCRdb's copy has only in-frame clones and leaves some out. The sample yields approximately 900 clones, under 30% seen once. The specimen comprised lung tumor tissue, sampled before any cancer treatment. The receptor set was obtained from a woman aged 40-69 years with stage I squamous cell lung carcinoma. Both conserved end residues are part of each CDR3. D genes are given only for firm matches. Expanded clones are given a class, and other clones once, few, many or no size at all.

NA	TRBJ2-2	few	TRBV18	TGTGCCAGCTCACTCTACTCCGCGGGGCGCGAGGACCACACCGGGGAGCTGTTTTTT	CASSLYSAGREDHTGELFF
NA	TRBJ2-1	NA	TRBV18	TGTGCCAGCTCACCACCGCGCCAAACCTACAATGAGCAGTTCTTC	CASSPPRQTYNEQFF
TRBD1	TRBJ2-2	NA	TRBV11-3	TGTGCCAGCAGCGCCCGAGGGGGCGACACCGGGGAGCTGTTTTTT	CASSARGGDTGELFF
NA	TRBJ1-3	NA	TRBV11-3	TGTGCCAGCAGCTTGGGCTCCAGTCTTGGAAACACCATATATTTT	CASSLGSSLGNTIYF
TRBD1	TRBJ1-5	large	TRBV6-8	TGTGCCAGCAGTCAGGACAGGTATAGCAATCAGCCCCAGCATTTT	CASSQDRYSNQPQHF
TRBD1	TRBJ2-5	few	TRBV6-8	TGTGCCAGCAGTTTAGACAGGGGCAGGGGTCGGGAGACCCAGTACTTC	CASSLDRGRGRETQYF
TRBD1	TRBJ1-1	large	TRBV6-8	TGTGCCAGCAGCTCAACAGGGACAGGGGGCTCTGAAGCTTTCTTT	CASSSTGTGGSEAFF
NA	TRBJ2-3	NA	TRBV28	TGTGCCAGCAGTTTAAGGTCCGGGGGGCAGGACACAGATACGCAGTATTTT	CASSLRSGGQDTDTQYF
NA	TRBJ1-2	NA	TRBV19	TGTGCCAGTAGTGTGGGAGTTTCCGGCTACACCTTC	CASSVGVSGYTF
TRBD2	TRBJ2-1	NA	TRBV9	TGTGCCAGCAGCGCGGGGACTAGCTCCTACAATGAGCAGTTCTTC	CASSAGTSSYNEQFF
NA	TRBJ2-1	few	TRBV28	TGTGCCAGCAGTTCGGCGGGACCGGGAAGCAATGAGCAGTTCTTC	CASSSAGPGSNEQFF
NA	TRBJ1-4	NA	TRBV28	TGTGCCAGCAGTTTCAGCCAGGGAAATGAAAAACTGTTTTTT	CASSFSQGNEKLFF
TRBD1	TRBJ1-5	few	TRBV6-7	TGTGCCAGCACCCGGGACAGATTCAATCAGCCCCAGCATTTT	CASTRDRFNQPQHF
NA	TRBJ2-5	few	TRBV30	TGTGCCTGGAGTGTACGAGTCCGGGAGACCCAGTACTTC	CAWSVRVRETQYF
TRBD1	TRBJ2-7	medium-sized	TRBV11-3	TGTGCCAGCAGCACACCGGGACAGGGGGTCTACGAGCAGTACTTC	CASSTPGQGVYEQYF
NA	TRBJ1-6	NA	TRBV6-8	TGTGCCAGCAGCGTGAAAAGCTGGGGGGGTTCCTATAATTCACCCCTCCACTTT	CASSVKSWGGSYNSPLHF
TRBD2	TRBJ2-1	NA	TRBV5-1	TGCGCCAGCAGCTTGGCTAGCGGGAGAGTCGTTGAGCAGTTCTTC	CASSLASGRVVEQFF
TRBD1	TRBJ2-6	NA	TRBV9	TGTGCCAGCAGTATTTGGACAGGGCAAGCTGGGGCCAACGTCCTGACTTTC	CASSIWTGQAGANVLTF
TRBD1	TRBJ2-7	medium-sized	TRBV11-3	TGTGCCAGCAGCTTGAACAGGGGGAATTCCGGGGAGCAGTACTTC	CASSLNRGNSGEQYF
NA	TRBJ1-1	NA	TRBV29-1	TGCAGCGTTGATAGGCAGTCGTCTGAAGCTTTCTTT	CSVDRQSSEAFF
TRBD2	TRBJ2-7	NA	TRBV9	TGTGCCAGCAGCGGATCGGGACTAGGGGACGAGCAGTACTTC	CASSGSGLGDEQYF
TRBD1	TRBJ2-2	few	TRBV6-8	TGTGCCAGCAGTTACTCCCCGGGACAGGGGAACACCGGGGAGCTGTTTTTT	CASSYSPGQGNTGELFF
TRBD1	TRBJ1-4	NA	TRBV5-1	TGCGCCAGCAGCCTCACAGGGGGCTCTGAAAAACTGTTTTTT	CASSLTGGSEKLFF
NA	TRBJ1-5	NA	TRBV19	TGTGCCAGTAGTATAGATCTAGCAGCTTTGAGGGAGCCCCAGCATTTT	CASSIDLAALREPQHF
NA	TRBJ2-7	medium-sized	TRBV11-3	TGTGCCAGCCCTATTAATTGGCACCATCCCTACGAGCAGTACTTC	CASPINWHHPYEQYF
NA	TRBJ1-3	few	TRBV11-3	TGTGCCAGCAGCTTGGGAGGGTACTCTGGAAACACCATATATTTT	CASSLGGYSGNTIYF
TRBD2	TRBJ2-1	large	TRBV6-8	TGTGCCAGCTCCGTGGAGCGGGGTTACAATGAGCAGTTCTTC	CASSVERGYNEQFF
TRBD1	TRBJ1-2	few	TRBV9	TGTGCCAGCAGCGTAGGGCGGGGACAGTACTATGGCTACACCTTC	CASSVGRGQYYGYTF
TRBD2	TRBJ2-7	NA	TRBV5-1	TGCGCCAGCAGCTTGGAACTAGCGGGAGCTAGCGAGCAGTACTTC	CASSLELAGASEQYF
NA	TRBJ2-7	few	TRBV30	TGTGCCTGGAGTGGGGACGGCCGCTACGAGCAGTACTTC	CAWSGDGRYEQYF
TRBD1	TRBJ1-2	few	TRBV11-3	TGTGCCAGCAGCGCAGGGCGACAGGGTAACCTTTCTGGCTACACCTTC	CASSAGRQGNLSGYTF
NA	TRBJ2-3	medium-sized	TRBV11-3	TGTGCCAGCAGCTGGGACTCTGGGGGAACAGATACGCAGTATTTT	CASSWDSGGTDTQYF
NA	TRBJ2-3	few	TRBV6-8	TGTGCCAGCAGTTACAGGGACCTGGGCGATACGCAGTATTTT	CASSYRDLGDTQYF
NA	TRBJ1-1	NA	TRBV30	TGTGCCTGGAGGGGGACTGTGAACACTGAAGCTTTCTTT	CAWRGTVNTEAFF
NA	TRBJ2-3	few	TRBV6-8	TGTGCCAGCAGTCGGGAGCCGCGGGATACGCAGTATTTT	CASSREPRDTQYF
NA	TRBJ2-5	NA	TRBV18	TGTGCCAGCTCATCCTTACAAGAGACCCAGTACTTC	CASSSLQETQYF
TRBD2	TRBJ2-1	few	TRBV19	TGTGCCAGTAGTATGGTGGGGGGGAAGGCGTTCTTC	CASSMVGGKAFF
NA	TRBJ2-2	NA	TRBV5-1	TGCGCCAGCAGCAAGTCGACAGAGAACACCGGGGAGCTGTTTTTT	CASSKSTENTGELFF
NA	TRBJ2-5	few	TRBV9	TGTGCCAGCAGCGTAGGGCGGGTACAAGAGACCCAGTACTTC	CASSVGRVQETQYF
TRBD1	TRBJ1-2	NA	TRBV2	TGTGCCAGCAGTAGTCAGGGGGACTATGGCTACACCTTC	CASSSQGDYGYTF
TRBD1	TRBJ1-2	NA	TRBV6-8	TGTGCCAGCGGAACCGACAGGGTGGCGACTAACTATGGCTACACCTTC	CASGTDRVATNYGYTF